The 26 T cell receptor beta chains in this list originate from one sample, sequenced in a study of blood T cell repertoires in COVID-19. The protocol was immunoSEQ multiplex PCR, while the TCRdb copy is restricted to in-frame clones and leaves out a portion. This table holds 200,000 to 300,000 clones, about 90% found once. Input material: peripheral blood. The source is an older man with acute or convalescent COVID-19.

The chain combines TRBV25-1 with TRBJ1-1; tentative D call: TRBD1 (5 bases). The V gene lost 3 bases and the J gene lost 10 bases, with 15 bases spanning the gap. The CDR3 is 13 amino acids. The germline gives CDR1 MGHDK, CDR2 SYGVNS. The CDR3 sequence is CASSEPPRGGAFF. The CDR3 coding sequence is TGTGCCAGCAGTGAGCCGCCCCGGGGGGGAGCTTTCTTT. The complete variable domain, with remaining parts taken from reference TRBV25-1 and TRBJ1-1, reads EADIYQTPRYLVIGTGKKITLECSQTMGHDKMYWYQQDPGMELHLIHYSYGVNSTEKGDLSSESTVSRIRTEHFPLTLESARPSHTSQYLCASSEPPRGGAFFGQGTRLTVV.

V usage is TRBV7-4 and J usage is TRBJ1-5, with 8 bases aligning to TRBD1. The CDR3 has 16 amino acids. Germline CDR1 SGHVT, CDR2 SQSDAQ. The V segment lost 7 bases and the J segment 4 bases; nucleotides outside the gene matches: 12. CDR3 loop: CASIIGQGALNQPQHF. Here the CDR3 DNA reads TGTGCCAGCATTATAGGACAGGGTGCCCTGAATCAGCCCCAGCATTTT.

This clone has more than one count but fewer than ten. The J gene is TRBJ1-5, the V gene TRBV28; tentative D call: TRBD1 (6 bases). The CDR3 covers 14 residues. V was cut by 3 bases and J by 6 bases, with 12 bases left in between. CDR1 and CDR2 from the germline V gene are MDHEN and SYDVKM. CDR3 sequence reads: CASSLRGGGQPQHF. CDR3 nucleotides: TGTGCCAGCAGTTTGAGGGGGGGAGGTCAGCCCCAGCATTTT. Variable domain in full (rest from reference TRBV28 and TRBJ1-5): DVKVTQSSRYLVKRTGEKVFLECVQDMDHENMFWYRQDPGLGLRLIYFSYDVKMKEKGDIPEGYSVSREKKERFSLILESASTNQTSMYLCASSLRGGGQPQHFGDGTRLSIL.

This rearrangement joins TRBV18 to TRBJ2-5; the match to TRBD2 covers 11 bases. This CDR3 region has 16 residues. Losses at the gene ends were 3 bases for V and 2 bases for J; bases not matched to a gene: 5. Germline assignment: CDR1 KGHSH and CDR2 LQKENI. DNA of the CDR3: TGTGCCAGCTCACCCCGACTAGCGGGACCTCAAGAGACCCAGTACTTC. It translates to CASSPRLAGPQETQYF.

This clone was seen once. This chain joins TRBV5-1 and TRBJ1-1; no firm D call. Looked up from germline, CDR1 is SGHRS and CDR2 is YFSETQ. V lost 2 bases and J 11 bases, leaving 16 bases between the germline ends. The CDR3 has 13 amino acids. The CDR3 region has the DNA TGCGCCAGCAGCTTCTCCGGGTACCCGGGGGCTTTCTTT. Amino acids: CASSFSGYPGAFF.

This chain joins TRBV18 and TRBJ2-5; TRBD1 might be the D (6 bases). Germline CDR1 reads KGHSH; CDR2 reads LQKENI. The CDR3 contains 14 residues. Trimming removed 4 bases from V and 2 bases from J, with 11 bases in between. The CDR3 is CASSLQGPQETQYF. Written as DNA, the CDR3 is TGTGCCAGCTCACTACAGGGACCACAAGAGACCCAGTACTTC.

In this sample, this clone turned up a few times. This chain joins TRBV9 and TRBJ2-7; weak D call: TRBD2 (6 bases). This CDR3 has 14 residues. V was trimmed by 3 bases and J by 3 bases, leaving 13 bases between them. Germline V gives CDR1 SGDLS, CDR2 YYNGEE. This chain's CDR3 is CASSGGDFLYEQYF. The CDR3, as DNA: TGTGCCAGCAGCGGGGGGGACTTCCTCTACGAGCAGTACTTC.

The chain joins TRBV10-3 to TRBJ2-3; D gene unclear. The germline gives CDR1 ENHRY, CDR2 SYGVKD. Trimming left V 4 bases short and J 0 bases short, with 2 bases between. The CDR3 has 12 amino acids. CDR3 in DNA: TGTGCCATCAGTGCTAGCACAGATACGCAGTATTTT. Translated, it gives CAISASTDTQYF.

The table lists this clone with a count of one. The chain uses TRBV27 and TRBJ2-5, with a tentative D call TRBD2 (5 bases). Trimming took 3 bases from V and 7 from J, leaving 9 bases between them. The CDR3 covers 12 residues. CDR1 MNHEY and CDR2 SMNVEV come from the germline V gene (reference sequence). The CDR3 region is CASSFREGTQYF. Written as DNA, the CDR3 is TGTGCCAGCAGTTTCCGGGAAGGGACCCAGTACTTC.

The chain combines TRBV6-5 with TRBJ1-1; D is possibly TRBD1 (6 bases). The germline V gene has CDR1 MNHEY and CDR2 SVGAGI. The CDR3 covers 15 residues. Trimming shortened V by 6 bases and J by 0 bases, and 14 bases separated the two germline ends. The CDR3 DNA reads as TGTGCCAGCAGGAAAACAGGGTTCATGAACACTGAAGCTTTCTTT. Its protein product is CASRKTGFMNTEAFF.

The chain is built from TRBV7-2 and TRBJ2-7, with 10 bases aligning to TRBD1. V dropped 5 bases and J dropped 6; count of bases not matched to a gene: 7. The CDR3 loop spans 14 amino acids. Looked up from germline, CDR1 is SGHTA and CDR2 is FQGNSA. In DNA form, the CDR3 reads TGTGCCAGCAGCATCGGACAGGGGGAAGGCGAGCAGTACTTC. This codes for CASSIGQGEGEQYF.

This clone was observed a few times. The rearrangement links TRBV5-1 to TRBJ2-7; TRBD1 aligns across 7 bases. This CDR3 contains 13 residues. Trimming cost V 0 bases and J 7 bases; bases outside gene matches: 4. The V gene's germline CDR1 is SGHRS and CDR2 YFSETQ. CDR3: CASSLDGRGEQYF. Written as DNA, the CDR3 is TGCGCCAGCAGCTTGGACGGCAGGGGGGAGCAGTACTTC.

The chain has TRBV6-5 and TRBJ2-2, with TRBD1 as a possible D gene (5 bases). The CDR3 sequence is 15 residues long. Germline CDR1 and CDR2: MNHEY and SVGAGI. V gave up 4 bases and J gave up 0 bases, with 9 bases separating them. The CDR3 loop is CASSWTSSNTGELFF. The DNA for the CDR3 is TGTGCCAGCAGTTGGACATCTTCGAACACCGGGGAGCTGTTTTTT.

The V call is TRBV19, the J call TRBJ2-1, with TRBD2 identical over 9 bases. The CDR3 loop spans 14 amino acids. Losses at the gene ends were 4 bases for V and 5 bases for J; bases not matched to a gene: 3. The germline V gene encodes CDR1 LNHDA and CDR2 SQIVND (reference sequence). Written as DNA, the CDR3 is TGTGCCAGTAGTACGGGACTAGCCCACAATGAGCAGTTCTTC. This translates into CASSTGLAHNEQFF.

The chain has TRBV12-3 or TRBV12-4 and TRBJ1-1; D not resolved. V was shortened by 3 bases and J by 7 bases, with 12 bases between the two germline ends. The CDR3 is 13 amino acids. CDR3 in DNA: TGTGCCAGCAGTTTCTCACGGTACGGTGAAGCTTTCTTT. Amino acid sequence: CASSFSRYGEAFF.

The chain carries TRBV5-4 and TRBJ2-2, with TRBD1 identical over 8 bases. The CDR3 spans 16 residues. V lost 3 bases and J lost 1; bases outside the gene matches: 5. Per the germline V gene, CDR1 is SGHNT and CDR2 is YYREEE (reference sequence). Here the CDR3 DNA reads TGTGCCAGCAGCTCCGGACAGGGCCTGAACACCGGGGAGCTGTTTTTT. Encoded protein: CASSSGQGLNTGELFF.

The gene calls are TRBV7-2 and TRBJ2-7, with D uncertain. Germline CDR1 reads SGHTA; CDR2 reads FQGNSA. This CDR3 contains 15 residues. V lost 0 bases and J lost 3, with 12 bases in between. For the CDR3, the DNA is TGTGCCAGCAGCTTAGCTGGGCAGTTCCTCTACGAGCAGTACTTC. Residues: CASSLAGQFLYEQYF.

The genes are TRBV20-1 and TRBJ2-7, with a tentative D call TRBD2 (5 bases). Germline V gene sequence: CDR1 DFQATT, CDR2 SNEGSKA (reference sequence). V was pared by 6 bases and J by 6 bases, with 12 bases between. The CDR3 consists of 11 residues. The CDR3 is CSALRGSEQYF. For the CDR3, the DNA is TGCAGTGCCCTTCGGGGTTCCGAGCAGTACTTC.

The rearrangement uses TRBV14 and TRBJ2-5, with TRBD2 matching 10 bases. After removal of 4 bases from V and 0 bases from J, the junction contained 14 bases not matched to a gene. The CDR3 spans 19 residues. Germline CDR1 SGHDN, CDR2 FVKESK. CDR3 nucleotide sequence: TGTGCCAGCAGCCCCCACCGGGGAGCGGGGGGGCCCAACCAAGAGACCCAGTACTTC. As protein: CASSPHRGAGGPNQETQYF.

J is TRBJ2-3 and V is TRBV29-1, with D possibly being TRBD2 (6 bases). Germline CDR1 SQVTM, CDR2 ANQGSEA. The CDR3 is made up of 12 amino acids. Trimming cost V 7 bases and J 2 bases, with 10 bases left between them. The DNA of the CDR3 is TGCAGCGCAGCGGGTCCCACAGATACGCAGTATTTT. Translating it yields CSAAGPTDTQYF.

This sequence joins TRBV9 and TRBJ2-7; 8 bases agree with TRBD1. The junction had 13 bases not matched to a gene; V was cut back by 3 bases and J by 2 bases. Germline loops: CDR1 SGDLS, CDR2 YYNGEE. CDR3 length: 17 amino acids. DNA of the CDR3: TGTGCCAGCAGCGGCGGGACAGGTGAGGGGGAAACCTACGAGCAGTACTTC. Its protein is CASSGGTGEGETYEQYF.

J is TRBJ1-5 and V is TRBV29-1, with 8 bases aligning to TRBD1. Germline lookup yields CDR1 SQVTM and CDR2 ANQGSEA. Trimming at V came to 7 bases and at J to 7 bases, leaving 9 bases not matched to a gene. The CDR3 length is 13 residues. CDR3: CSAGQGGGQPQHF. CDR3 nucleotide sequence: TGCAGCGCAGGACAGGGAGGAGGACAGCCCCAGCATTTT.

This rearrangement joins TRBV7-8 to TRBJ2-5, with 7 bases that match TRBD1. V dropped 3 bases and J dropped 4; count of bases not matched to a gene: 8. This CDR3 region has 15 residues. Looked up from germline, CDR1 is SGHVS and CDR2 is FQNEAQ. CDR3 in DNA: TGTGCCAGCAGCTTCCGTACGACAGGGTCAGAGACCCAGTACTTC. This encodes CASSFRTTGSETQYF.

This rearrangement joins TRBV7-2 to TRBJ1-2; the D gene is possibly TRBD1 (5 bases). Germline V gene lookup returns CDR1 SGHTA and CDR2 FQGNSA. The CDR3 has 14 amino acids. The ends were cut back, 1 base at V and 7 bases at J, with 13 bases in the middle. The CDR3 coding sequence is TGTGCCAGCAGCTTAGAGGTGGGGCGTATTGGCTACACCTTC. It yields the protein CASSLEVGRIGYTF.

V usage is TRBV5-1 and J usage is TRBJ2-1; a possible D gene is TRBD2 (6 bases). The CDR3 spans 16 residues. Germline values: CDR1 SGHRS, CDR2 YFSETQ. V dropped 2 bases and J dropped 0 bases, with 12 bases sitting between them. CDR3 DNA: TGCGCCAGCAGCTTCGGGGGAACGAGCTCCTACAATGAGCAGTTCTTC. Translating gives CASSFGGTSSYNEQFF.

This rearrangement joins TRBV9 to TRBJ1-5; D perhaps matches TRBD1 (5 bases). Trimming cost V 0 bases and J 3 bases, with 7 bases left between them. The CDR3 consists of 14 residues. Germline-derived CDR1 and CDR2 are SGDLS and YYNGEE. CDR3 in amino acids: CASSVGRANQPQHF. The CDR3 DNA sequence: TGTGCCAGCAGCGTAGGCAGGGCCAATCAGCCCCAGCATTTT.